Below, 7 T cell receptor beta chains from the same sample are listed, as sequenced in a study of blood T cell repertoires in COVID-19. Measured with immunoSEQ multiplex PCR; TCRdb has only the in-frame clones, and not every one. The sample lists over 85,000 clones, around 87% occurring once. The sample comprised peripheral blood. These receptors were taken from a human donor in a cohort sampled during active COVID-19.

The chain is built from TRBV9 and TRBJ2-1, with D perhaps TRBD1 (6 bases). Trimming pared 3 bases from V and 0 bases from J, leaving 16 bases between. The CDR3 consists of 17 residues. Germline lookup yields CDR1 SGDLS and CDR2 YYNGEE. The CDR3 DNA reads TGTGCCAGCAGCGCCTCCCGAGGGGGTAGCTCCTACAATGAGCAGTTCTTC. Its protein product is CASSASRGGSSYNEQFF.

The chain is built from TRBV4-1 and TRBJ2-7, with D perhaps TRBD2 (6 bases). The V and J ends lost 5 bases and 7 bases respectively, with 12 bases between them. The length of the CDR3 is 12 residues. Germline CDR1 and CDR2: MGHRA and YSYEKL. CDR3 bases: TGCGCCAGCAGCGACCCCGGAGGGGAGCAGTACTTC. Translating it yields CASSDPGGEQYF.

There are a few counts of this clone. Here the CDR3 reads CASSYGPQTNYGYTF. CDR3 DNA: TGTGCCAGCAGTTACGGGCCGCAGACTAACTATGGCTACACCTTC. The V gene is TRBV6-6, the J gene TRBJ1-2, with D unclear. Germline CDR1 is MNHNY and CDR2 is SVGAGI (reference sequence). The CDR3 totals 15 residues. The V gene lost 2 bases and the J gene lost 0 bases, with 10 bases spanning the gap.

This clone showed up just a few times. The DNA for the CDR3 is TGTGCCAGCAGTTCACAGGGGGGAGGACAGCCCCAGCATTTT. It is translated as CASSSQGGGQPQHF. The J gene is TRBJ1-5, the V gene TRBV25-1, with 8 bases matching TRBD1. Germline V gene data show CDR1 as MGHDK and CDR2 as SYGVNS. Germline trimming cut 5 bases from V and 7 bases from J; bases unmatched to any gene: 7. The CDR3 is made up of 14 amino acids.

The chain joins TRBV5-1 to TRBJ2-5, with a tentative D call TRBD1 (6 bases). The CDR3 loop spans 16 amino acids. From germline, CDR1 is SGHRS and CDR2 YFSETQ. Trimming took 3 bases from V and 5 from J, leaving 20 bases between them. CDR3 nucleotides: TGCGCCAGCAGCTCTGCACCGACAGGCGGTAGGGAGACCCAGTACTTC. Its translation: CASSSAPTGGRETQYF.

The chain uses TRBV19 and TRBJ2-7; a possible D gene is TRBD1 (5 bases). V was clipped by 5 bases and J by 1 base, with 21 bases between them. The CDR3 spans 17 residues. Germline loops: CDR1 LNHDA, CDR2 SQIVND (reference sequence). CDR3 residues: CASSPFPDSQLSYEQYF. The CDR3 region has the DNA TGTGCCAGTAGTCCCTTTCCTGACAGCCAGCTATCCTACGAGCAGTACTTC. The whole variable domain, filled in from reference TRBV19 and TRBJ2-7, reads DGGITQSPKYLFRKEGQNVTLSCEQNLNHDAMYWYRQDPGQGLRLIYYSQIVNDFQKGDIAEGYSVSREKKESFPLTVTSAQKNPTAFYLCASSPFPDSQLSYEQYFGPGTRLTVT.

The gene calls are TRBV9 and TRBJ2-1; 13 nucleotides match TRBD2. V lost 0 bases to trimming and J lost 3 bases; unmatched junction nucleotides: 3. Germline V gene lookup returns CDR1 SGDLS and CDR2 YYNGEE. The CDR3 runs 17 residues. The CDR3 bases are TGTGCCAGCAGCGTAGGGACTAGCGGGGGACGCTACAATGAGCAGTTCTTC. This codes for CASSVGTSGGRYNEQFF.